Detailed here is one T cell receptor (beta chain). The sample belongs to a study of blood T cell repertoires in COVID-19. Across the whole study: Researchers got acute and convalescent COVID-19 samples from the United States, Italy and Spain. PBMCs, B-cell-depleted T cells, or T cells were the source of the cDNA or gDNA that made up the material.

Methods used by the authors: Using reference gene primer amplification, nucleated cell counts were estimated. Clones were sequenced by immunoSEQ multiplex PCR, and TCRdb holds only the in-frame ones, with some missing. V, J and clone size are taken as reported in that table, and D and trimming were inferred from the DNA itself. The table lists around 140,000 clones, roughly 89% of them singletons. CDR3 length equals 13 residues. Looked up from germline, CDR1 is GTSNPN and CDR2 is SVGIG (reference sequence). V was clipped by 2 bases and J by 7 bases, with 9 bases between them. This sequence was found in a man aged 50 to 60 with active or convalescent COVID-19. The chain is built from TRBV30 and TRBJ1-6; weak D call: TRBD1 (5 bases). The source material was peripheral blood. CDR3 in DNA: TGTGCCTGGAGTTCAGGGCCCAATTCACCCCTCCACTTT. This translates into CAWSSGPNSPLHF.